The 13 T cell receptor beta chains reported below all come from one sample, sequenced in a study of blood T cell repertoires in COVID-19. Here immunoSEQ multiplex PCR was the method, and the copy in TCRdb shows in-frame clones only, minus some. The data show 350,000 to 400,000 clones, roughly nine tenths seen once. Sequencing was performed on PBMCs or T cells enriched from blood (not recorded which). The receptors originated from a young man who had recovered from COVID-19.

Worth noting for this clone: Other nucleotide sequences in the sample specify the same CDR3. CDR3 in amino acids: CASSLDGSSYEQYF. In nucleotides, the CDR3 is TGCGCCAGCAGCTTGGATGGTAGCTCCTACGAGCAGTACTTC. This chain joins TRBV5-1 and TRBJ2-7; no reliable D call. The germline V gene has CDR1 SGHRS and CDR2 YFSETQ. The CDR3 contains 14 residues. V was clipped by 0 bases and J by 0 bases, with 7 bases between them.

V and J are TRBV27 and TRBJ1-2; perhaps TRBD1 as D (6 bases). CDR3 length equals 12 residues. Germline loops: CDR1 MNHEY, CDR2 SMNVEV (reference sequence). V was trimmed by 7 bases and J by 8 bases, leaving 14 bases between them. The CDR3 sequence is CASKTGQRGYTF. The CDR3 bases are TGTGCCAGCAAAACAGGGCAAAGGGGCTACACCTTC.

The V call is TRBV7-3, the J call TRBJ2-2; 11 bases line up with TRBD2. CDR1 is SGHTA and CDR2 is FQGTGA in the germline V gene. The CDR3 spans 18 residues. J was trimmed by 5 bases and V by 5 bases; bases with no gene match: 13. CDR3 DNA sequence: TGTGCCAGCAGCAAGAAAGGACTAGCGGGCCGGGGAACCGGGGAGCTGTTTTTT. Translating gives CASSKKGLAGRGTGELFF.

The chain combines TRBV11-2 with TRBJ2-1; D uncertain. The germline CDR1 and CDR2 sequences are SGHAT and FQNNGV. V was pared by 5 bases and J by 4 bases, with 9 bases between. This CDR3 contains 13 residues. In DNA form, the CDR3 reads TGTGCCAGCAGCCCCCACGCGTACAATGAGCAGTTCTTC. It is translated as CASSPHAYNEQFF.

V gene TRBV2 combines with J gene TRBJ1-3; D possibly corresponds to TRBD1 (6 bases). The CDR3 is 16 amino acids. Germline V lookup: CDR1 SNHLY, CDR2 FYNNEI. Trimming pared 7 bases from V and 0 bases from J, leaving 16 bases between. CDR3 DNA: TGTGCCAGCAACCGGGACACCGGAAGCTCTGGAAACACCATATATTTT. Its translation is CASNRDTGSSGNTIYF.

The genes are TRBV13 and TRBJ2-5; tentative D call: TRBD1 (5 bases). This CDR3 contains 13 residues. Trimming pared 2 bases from V and 4 bases from J, leaving 8 bases between. Germline CDR1 PRHDT, CDR2 FYEKMQ (reference sequence). The CDR3 loop is CASSLQGLETQYF. As DNA, the CDR3 is TGTGCCAGCAGCTTACAGGGATTAGAGACCCAGTACTTC.

The chain employs TRBV9 and TRBJ2-5, with D perhaps matching TRBD2 (5 bases). Germline CDR1 SGDLS, CDR2 YYNGEE. Trimming pared 3 bases from V and 1 base from J, leaving 10 bases between. The CDR3 loop spans 14 amino acids. CDR3 DNA: TGTGCCAGCAGCGGGTCCGGGATCCAAGAGACCCAGTACTTC. Translated: CASSGSGIQETQYF.

V is TRBV6-5 and J is TRBJ2-5; TRBD1 matches 9 bases. CDR1 is MNHEY, CDR2 SVGAGI, per germline. The CDR3 totals 15 residues. Trimming took 7 bases from V and 4 from J; bases not matched to a gene: 10. In nucleotides, the CDR3 is TGTGCCAGCACGGGATGGGACAGGGCCCCAGAGACCCAGTACTTC. This sequence encodes CASTGWDRAPETQYF.

The chain joins TRBV6-2 or TRBV6-3 to TRBJ1-1; D is undetermined. Germline CDR1 and CDR2: MNHEY and SVGEGT. The ends were cut back, 6 bases at V and 4 bases at J, with 24 bases in the middle. The CDR3 contains 17 residues. CDR3 DNA: TGTGCCAGCAGCCCCGGCGGACTGGGAGTGCCCGGCACTGAAGCTTTCTTT. Protein: CASSPGGLGVPGTEAFF.

A single count supports this clone. A junction boundary mismatches the germline segment, possibly from a read error. V and J are TRBV9 and TRBJ1-1; D call uncertain. Germline CDR1 SGDLS, CDR2 YYNGEE. CDR3 length: 15 residues. CDR3 nucleotide sequence: TGCCTACCGGCGACGAGGGATTTAATGAACACTGAAGCTTTCTTT. Protein product: CLPATRDLMNTEAFF.

Only a few counts were recorded for this clone. The chain uses TRBV7-9 and TRBJ2-2; 13 nucleotides match TRBD2. The CDR3 is 15 residues long. The J segment lost 4 bases and the V segment lost 11 bases, leaving 7 bases of the junction unmatched. The germline CDR1 and CDR2 sequences are SEHNR and FQNEAQ (reference sequence). The chain's CDR3 is CADTSGRARTGELFF. The CDR3 DNA reads as TGTGCCGATACTAGCGGGAGGGCCCGCACCGGGGAGCTGTTTTTT.

V usage is TRBV3-1 (or the pseudogene TRBV3-2) and J usage is TRBJ1-1; D call uncertain. With 6 bases removed from V and 0 bases from J, the gap between germline ends came to 8 bases. Germline-derived CDR1 and CDR2 are LGHDT and YNNKEL (reference sequence). The CDR3 covers 13 residues. The CDR3 loop reads CASRESMNTEAFF. The DNA for the CDR3 is TGTGCCAGCAGGGAGTCCATGAACACTGAAGCTTTCTTT.

The gene calls are TRBV7-2 and TRBJ2-1, with 12 bases lining up with TRBD1. CDR1 SGHTA and CDR2 FQGNSA come from the germline V gene. The CDR3 is made up of 15 amino acids. V was clipped by 11 bases and J by 10 bases; unmatched bases: 15. Written as DNA, the CDR3 is TGTGCCGGCTACACCCCGGGACAGGGGGCAATGGAGCAGTTCTTC. Residues: CAGYTPGQGAMEQFF. The entire variable domain, with the rest obtained from reference TRBV7-2 and TRBJ2-1, is as follows: GAGVSQSPSNKVTEKGKDVELRCDPISGHTALYWYRQSLGQGLEFLIYFQGNSAPDKSGLPSDRFSAERTGGSVSTLTIQRTQQEDSAVYLCAGYTPGQGAMEQFFGPGTRLTVL.